Included here is one T cell receptor beta chain sequence, with context. Its antigen remains unknown. Trimming stripped 6 bases from V and 0 bases from J, with 4 bases between. This CDR3 contains 11 residues. Per germline, CDR1 SQVTM and CDR2 ANQGSEA. This record belongs to a study of beta chain features in type 1 diabetes. Study-level points and caveats: Moderately but significantly shorter TCRB CDR3s were found in Type 1 diabetes patients in all four CD4+ subsets. Short templates might get an advantage during PCR, and this would be equal in patients and controls. Any HLA effect on TCRB rearrangement was left unresolved by small sub-analyses.

CD45RO/CCR7/CD25/CD127/CD95/CD27 staining was used to isolate CD4+ naive, central memory, regulatory and stem cell-like memory cells by sorting. Isolated RNA was reverse transcribed in full, so expressed TCRB transcripts were sequenced. Naive, central memory and regulatory T cell samples produced a mean of approximately 3.6 million reads. Assay used: immunoSEQ multiplex PCR; TCRdb lists only in-frame clones, some missing. The repertoire includes under 350,000 clones, around 24% of them detected once, and around 0.012% sits in the top ten. This receptor was obtained from a woman aged 30 to 39 with type 1 diabetes. J is TRBJ2-3 and V is TRBV29-1; D remains unclear. Sequenced input: naive CD4+ T cells from blood. DNA of the CDR3: TGCAGCGTCATTAGCACAGATACGCAGTATTTT. This gives the protein CSVISTDTQYF.